This T cell receptor beta chain came from a study of blood T cell repertoires in COVID-19. Original data processing: It was from reference gene primer amplification that nucleated cell counts were estimated. This table comes from immunoSEQ multiplex PCR, and its TCRdb copy is limited to in-frame clones, with some not included. That table supplies the V and J calls and clone size; D and trimming were determined from the DNA. The sample lists around 80,000 clones; around 90% were seen once. This CDR3 comprises 14 residues. V was shortened by 0 bases and J by 5 bases, with 10 bases between the two germline ends. Germline-derived CDR1 and CDR2 are LGHDT and YNNKEL (reference sequence).

This chain uses TRBV3-1 (or the pseudogene TRBV3-2) with TRBJ1-1, with D uncertain. The sample comprised peripheral blood. The clonotype was recovered from an older man with active or convalescent COVID-19. The CDR3 bases are TGTGCCAGCAGCCAAGATCGTCGGGGTACTGAAGCTTTCTTT. Its protein is CASSQDRRGTEAFF.